This T cell receptor beta chain was recovered during a study of spatial heterogeneity in lung cancer. This clonotype was counted ten times or more. Regarding time point: sample taken at primary tumor resection. Sequencing was performed on whole RNA extracted from tumor and nontumor lung tissue, or from frozen PBMC, and the material was left unsorted. The donors, around 71 patients with untreated early-stage non-small cell lung cancer, provided the samples. TCRdb independently ran MiXCR on the 5' RACE reads; one entry per CDR3 protein. The profile shows about 41,000 distinct CDR3 sequences, 10% to 15% of them singletons. The CDR3 covers 16 residues. In germline, CDR1 is SGHRS, CDR2 YFSETQ. J lost 0 bases, V lost 5 bases, and 10 bases had no gene match.

This chain uses TRBV5-1 with TRBJ2-7; 8 nucleotides match TRBD1. The sequence came from a female donor with early-stage non-small cell lung cancer. Sequenced material: PBMCs, taken at surgery. CDR3 bases: TGCGCCAGCAGATCCCGAGGACAGGGACTCTCCTACGAGCAGTACTTC. Encoded protein: CASRSRGQGLSYEQYF. The full variable domain, rest sourced from reference TRBV5-1 and TRBJ2-7, is KAGVTQTPRYLIKTRGQQVTLSCSPISGHRSVSWYQQTPGQGLQFLFEYFSETQRNKGNFPGRFSGRQFSNSRSEMNVSTLELGDSALYLCASRSRGQGLSYEQYFGPGTRLTVT.